The clone carrying this T cell receptor beta chain was seen a single time. The entry originates in a study of metastatic and nonmetastatic thyroid tumors. Nobody among the patients had been given any treatment before thyroid surgery. TCRdb reanalyzed the PCR reads via MiXCR. The sample contains just over 70,000 clones, about 17% of which appear only once. The CDR3 contains 13 residues. Germline loops: CDR1 SGHRS, CDR2 YFSETQ. Trimming cost V 0 bases and J 10 bases, with 13 bases left between them. V usage is TRBV5-1 and J usage is TRBJ1-1, with unresolved D. This clonotype was sampled from a female donor with papillary thyroid cancer or a benign thyroid nodule (not recorded which). Some clones in this sample may be carry-over from other donors' samples. What was sequenced was blood. Here the CDR3 DNA reads TGCGCCAGCAGCTTGGAGGCGACACCGAGAGCTTTCTTT. It yields the protein CASSLEATPRAFF.